The entry that follows covers one TCR beta chain sequence. The data belong to a study of blood T cell repertoires in COVID-19. Study summary: Acute and convalescent COVID-19 specimens originated in the United States, Italy and Spain. T cells, B-cell-depleted T cells, or PBMCs supplied cDNA or gDNA.

Clones were read by immunoSEQ multiplex PCR, and TCRdb kept only the in-frame ones, dropping some. The sample yields roughly 500,000 clones, roughly 87% seen once. Enrolment of Seattle patients took place during active infection, and they were followed longitudinally. Sequencing was done on a sample of peripheral blood. The clonotype originates from a man younger than 35 with COVID-19, enrolled during active disease.

CDR3: CASSESRILTTDYGYTF. Written as DNA, the CDR3 is TGCGCCAGCAGTGAGTCGAGGATATTGACTACCGACTATGGCTACACCTTC. V is TRBV10-2 and J is TRBJ1-2; the D is unclear. The CDR3 length is 17 residues. Germline CDR1 WSHSY, CDR2 SAAADI. Trimming cost V 0 bases and J 3 bases, with 17 bases left between them.